One and the same sample provided the 21 T cell receptor beta chains below, sequenced in a study of beta chain features in type 1 diabetes. Study-level results: TCRB CDR3s from Type 1 diabetes patients were moderately but significantly shorter in all four CD4+ subsets.

These TCRs are of unknown antigen specificity. Every isolated RNA sample was fully reverse transcribed, so sequencing captured expressed TCRB transcripts. Some clones are missing from TCRdb's copy, which holds only in-frame ones; the method was immunoSEQ multiplex PCR. The table includes around 280,000 clones, 15% detected once. Material: naive CD4+ T cells from blood. The receptors shown here come from a man aged 18 to 30 with type 1 diabetes.

This clone turned up a few times. The chain has TRBV9 and TRBJ2-3; 7 bases are shared with TRBD2. The trim removed 0 bases at V and 5 bases at J, leaving 3 bases unmatched. The CDR3 runs to 14 residues. Germline V lookup: CDR1 SGDLS, CDR2 YYNGEE. The CDR3: CASSVATSLDTQYF. The CDR3 DNA reads TGTGCCAGCAGCGTAGCGACTAGCTTAGATACGCAGTATTTT.

This clone was observed a handful of times. The chain employs TRBV28 and TRBJ2-7; D not certain. V lost 4 bases, J lost 0 bases, and 13 bases lay in between. The V gene's germline CDR1 is MDHEN and CDR2 SYDVKM. This CDR3 spans 15 amino acids. Written as DNA, the CDR3 is TGTGCCAGCAGTTCTCATCAACCGAGCTCCTACGAGCAGTACTTC. Encoded protein: CASSSHQPSSYEQYF.

The J gene is TRBJ2-7, the V gene TRBV5-4, with TRBD1 matching 8 bases. There are 15 residues in the CDR3. Germline lookup yields CDR1 SGHNT and CDR2 YYREEE (reference sequence). With V trimmed by 3 bases and J by 0 bases, 5 bases remained unmatched. The CDR3 DNA reads as TGTGCCAGCAGCTCACCGGGACAGGTCTCCTACGAGCAGTACTTC. It translates to CASSSPGQVSYEQYF.

This clone was observed a few times. This sequence joins TRBV11-2 and TRBJ2-3, with no clear D. The germline CDR1 and CDR2 sequences are SGHAT and FQNNGV. V lost 3 bases to trimming and J lost 0 bases, with 13 bases between them. The CDR3 has 16 residues. In DNA form, the CDR3 reads TGTGCCAGCAGCTTTCCTTCCTTTACTAGCACAGATACGCAGTATTTT. This sequence encodes CASSFPSFTSTDTQYF.

The rearrangement joins TRBV15 to TRBJ2-5; the D is unclear. Germline values: CDR1 LNHNV, CDR2 YYDKDF (reference sequence). There are 14 residues in the CDR3. Trimming removed 0 bases at V and 9 bases at J, with 14 bases between. The CDR3 DNA reads TGTGCCACCAGCAGAGAGGATTTCCCCGAGGCCCAGTACTTC. Protein sequence: CATSREDFPEAQYF.

This clone was detected only a few times. This rearrangement joins TRBV28 to TRBJ2-7, with 8 positions matching TRBD2. The germline CDR1 and CDR2 sequences are MDHEN and SYDVKM. J gave up 5 bases and V 6 bases, and 12 bases lay outside the gene matches. The CDR3 totals 15 residues. CDR3 coding DNA: TGTGCCAGCAGACTGGCCGGGACTAGTCACGACGAGCAGTACTTC. Translating it yields CASRLAGTSHDEQYF.

This chain joins TRBV19 and TRBJ2-7; 9 nucleotides align to TRBD2. CDR1 is LNHDA, CDR2 SQIVND, per germline (reference sequence). The CDR3 extends over 15 amino acids. With 2 bases clipped from V and 2 bases from J, the junction kept 4 bases outside the gene matches. DNA of the CDR3: TGTGCCAGTAGTATATTGAGCGGGGGGACCTACGAGCAGTACTTC. Its protein product is CASSILSGGTYEQYF.

This chain uses TRBV30 with TRBJ2-1; the D is unclear. The CDR3 has 11 residues. Germline V gives CDR1 GTSNPN, CDR2 SVGIG (reference sequence). Trimming stripped 3 bases from V and 10 bases from J, with 10 bases between. CDR3 nucleotide sequence: TGTGCCTGGAGCCTTGCGAAGGAGCAGTTCTTC. Its translation is CAWSLAKEQFF.

The V and J genes are TRBV18 and TRBJ1-1; TRBD1 matches at 7 bases. V gave up 8 bases and J gave up 0 bases; unmatched junction bases: 3. The germline gives CDR1 KGHSH, CDR2 LQKENI. The CDR3 runs to 13 residues. The CDR3 DNA reads TGTGCCAGCGCAGGGGGTTTGAACACTGAAGCTTTCTTT. Residues: CASAGGLNTEAFF.

This clone was counted a few times. The chain couples TRBV10-3 to TRBJ2-1; 9 bases agree with TRBD1. The junction had 3 bases not matched to a gene; V was cut back by 2 bases and J by 7 bases. Germline assignment: CDR1 ENHRY and CDR2 SYGVKD. The CDR3 contains 14 residues. The CDR3 sequence is CAISEPDRGNEQFF. The CDR3 DNA follows: TGTGCCATCAGTGAGCCCGACAGGGGGAATGAGCAGTTCTTC.

This clone was seen a few times. The chain uses TRBV4-3 and TRBJ2-1; 8 bases are shared with TRBD2. The CDR3 length is 13 residues. Germline CDR1 LGHNA, CDR2 YSLEER. With 6 bases clipped from V and 8 bases from J, the junction kept 6 bases outside the gene matches. The CDR3 bases are TGCGCCAGCAGTTTCAGCGGGGGCGATGAGCAGTTCTTC. Its translation: CASSFSGGDEQFF.

This clone was observed a few times. This rearrangement joins TRBV7-9 to TRBJ2-7, with 7 bases aligning to TRBD2. The CDR3 runs to 15 residues. From germline, CDR1 is SEHNR and CDR2 FQNEAQ (reference sequence). V gave up 4 bases and J gave up 5 bases; unmatched junction bases: 11. This CDR3 reads CASSSALATWDEQYF. The CDR3 region has the DNA TGTGCCAGCAGCTCCGCACTAGCGACTTGGGACGAGCAGTACTTC.

This clone occurred a few times. The chain joins TRBV5-1 to TRBJ2-7; 9 positions match TRBD1. V lost 0 bases and J lost 3; bases outside the gene matches: 1. Germline CDR1 SGHRS, CDR2 YFSETQ. The CDR3 runs 14 residues. The CDR3 DNA reads TGCGCCAGCAGCTTGGTGGACAGGGGCTACGAGCAGTACTTC. This sequence encodes CASSLVDRGYEQYF.

This rearrangement joins TRBV5-1 to TRBJ1-1; D possibly corresponds to TRBD1 (6 bases). The V end lost 0 bases, the J end lost 1 base, and 7 bases lay between the germline ends. The germline V gene has CDR1 SGHRS and CDR2 YFSETQ. The CDR3 runs 14 residues. The CDR3 loop is CASSLGQANTEAFF. The CDR3, as DNA: TGCGCCAGCAGCTTGGGACAGGCGAACACTGAAGCTTTCTTT.

This clone showed up just a few times. The chain combines TRBV18 with TRBJ1-2; tentatively, D is TRBD1 (6 bases). The germline gives CDR1 KGHSH, CDR2 LQKENI. This CDR3 has 13 residues. The germline V and J ends were trimmed by 4 bases and 2 bases, with 8 bases remaining between them. The DNA for the CDR3 is TGTGCCAGCTCACGGGACAACAACTATGGCTACACCTTC. It is translated as CASSRDNNYGYTF.

J is TRBJ2-7 and V is TRBV27; weak D call: TRBD1 (6 bases). Germline lookup yields CDR1 MNHEY and CDR2 SMNVEV (reference sequence). Trimming left V 8 bases short and J 2 bases short, with 19 bases between. This CDR3 is 15 amino acids long. The CDR3 DNA is TGTGCCAGCCTACCATACAGGGCTCCCCCCTACGAGCAGTACTTC. It encodes CASLPYRAPPYEQYF.

This clone was seen once. This chain joins TRBV5-1 and TRBJ2-7; D may be TRBD1 (8 bases). The CDR3 has 13 residues. Looked up from germline, CDR1 is SGHRS and CDR2 is YFSETQ. Trimming removed 5 bases at V and 6 bases at J, with 15 bases between. CDR3 in DNA: TGCGCCAGCAGTCGCACAGGGGGGGGCGAGCAGTACTTC. Residues: CASSRTGGGEQYF. Based on the CDR3 plus reference TRBV5-1 and TRBJ2-7, the full variable domain is KAGVTQTPRYLIKTRGQQVTLSCSPISGHRSVSWYQQTPGQGLQFLFEYFSETQRNKGNFPGRFSGRQFSNSRSEMNVSTLELGDSALYLCASSRTGGGEQYFGPGTRLTVT.

This clone was recorded a few times. The J gene is TRBJ2-5, the V gene TRBV25-1, with 7 bases fitting TRBD2. The CDR3 is made up of 13 amino acids. The germline CDR1 and CDR2 sequences are MGHDK and SYGVNS. J was trimmed by 4 bases and V by 5 bases; bases with no gene match: 4. Written as DNA, the CDR3 is TGTGCCAGCAGTCGCACGGGGGGAGAGACCCAGTACTTC. The encoded protein is CASSRTGGETQYF. Drawing the rest from reference TRBV25-1 and TRBJ2-5, the complete variable domain is EADIYQTPRYLVIGTGKKITLECSQTMGHDKMYWYQQDPGMELHLIHYSYGVNSTEKGDLSSESTVSRIRTEHFPLTLESARPSHTSQYLCASSRTGGETQYFGPGTRLLVL.

This clone was counted between two and nine times. This chain uses TRBV5-8 with TRBJ1-1; D not certain. The CDR3 has 11 residues. Germline CDR1 SGHTS, CDR2 YDEGEE. Trimming removed 4 bases from V and 11 bases from J, with 12 bases in between. Here the CDR3 reads CASSIELYAFF. Here the CDR3 DNA reads TGTGCCAGCAGCATTGAGTTGTACGCTTTCTTT.

Only a few counts were recorded for this clone. The rearrangement links TRBV11-1 to TRBJ2-5, with TRBD1 identical over 8 bases. The V and J ends lost 7 bases and 5 bases, in that order; junction bases with no gene match: 9. This CDR3 spans 14 amino acids. Looked up from germline, CDR1 is SGHAT and CDR2 is FQDESV (reference sequence). This chain's CDR3 is CASTPQGALETQYF. The DNA for the CDR3 is TGTGCCAGCACCCCCCAGGGGGCCCTCGAGACCCAGTACTTC.

This chain links TRBV20-1 with TRBJ2-1; no clear D gene. V lost 1 base and J lost 9, with 7 bases in between. The germline gives CDR1 DFQATT, CDR2 SNEGSKA (reference sequence). The CDR3 sequence is 11 residues long. CDR3 nucleotides: TGCAGTGCTAGAGCCGCCAGTGAGCAGTTCTTC. Translating it yields CSARAASEQFF.